The sequence of this T cell receptor beta chain was determined in a study of shared clonotypes between healthy human individuals. Genomic DNA (from each subset) was split evenly across several immunoSEQ plates. Some clones are missing from TCRdb's copy, which holds only in-frame ones; the method was immunoSEQ multiplex PCR. In the table there are hundreds of thousands of clones, around 80% of which are singletons. The ends lost 6 bases at V and 0 bases at J; junction bases unmatched: 8. CDR1 is MDHEN, CDR2 SYDVKM, per germline. The CDR3 is 17 residues long. The V gene is TRBV28, the J gene TRBJ2-6; the match to TRBD1 covers 7 bases. This TCR was sampled from a woman in her thirties or forties in good health. Some clones in this sample may be carry-over from other donors' samples. The sequencing sample was made of PBMCs. The CDR3 DNA follows: TGTGCCAGCAGCCTCACAGGGGTTGGCTCTGGGGCCAACGTCCTGACTTTC. Its translation is CASSLTGVGSGANVLTF. The complete variable domain, with remaining parts taken from reference TRBV28 and TRBJ2-6, reads DVKVTQSSRYLVKRTGEKVFLECVQDMDHENMFWYRQDPGLGLRLIYFSYDVKMKEKGDIPEGYSVSREKKERFSLILESASTNQTSMYLCASSLTGVGSGANVLTFGAGSRLTVL.